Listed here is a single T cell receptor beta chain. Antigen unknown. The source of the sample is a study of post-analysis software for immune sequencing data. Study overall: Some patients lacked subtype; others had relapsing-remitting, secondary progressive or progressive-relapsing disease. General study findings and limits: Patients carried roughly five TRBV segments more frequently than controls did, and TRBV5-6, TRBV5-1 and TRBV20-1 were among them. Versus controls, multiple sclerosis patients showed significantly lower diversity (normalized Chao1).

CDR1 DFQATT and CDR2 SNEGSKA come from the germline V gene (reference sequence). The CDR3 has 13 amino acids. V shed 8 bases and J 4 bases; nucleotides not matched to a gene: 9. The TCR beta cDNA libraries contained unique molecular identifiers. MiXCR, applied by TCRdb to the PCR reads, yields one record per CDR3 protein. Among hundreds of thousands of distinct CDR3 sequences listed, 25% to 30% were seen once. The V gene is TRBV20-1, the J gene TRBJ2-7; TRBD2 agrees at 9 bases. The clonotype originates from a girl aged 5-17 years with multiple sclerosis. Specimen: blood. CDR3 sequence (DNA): TGCAGTAGTAATAGCGGGAGCTCATACGAGCAGTACTTC. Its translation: CSSNSGSSYEQYF.